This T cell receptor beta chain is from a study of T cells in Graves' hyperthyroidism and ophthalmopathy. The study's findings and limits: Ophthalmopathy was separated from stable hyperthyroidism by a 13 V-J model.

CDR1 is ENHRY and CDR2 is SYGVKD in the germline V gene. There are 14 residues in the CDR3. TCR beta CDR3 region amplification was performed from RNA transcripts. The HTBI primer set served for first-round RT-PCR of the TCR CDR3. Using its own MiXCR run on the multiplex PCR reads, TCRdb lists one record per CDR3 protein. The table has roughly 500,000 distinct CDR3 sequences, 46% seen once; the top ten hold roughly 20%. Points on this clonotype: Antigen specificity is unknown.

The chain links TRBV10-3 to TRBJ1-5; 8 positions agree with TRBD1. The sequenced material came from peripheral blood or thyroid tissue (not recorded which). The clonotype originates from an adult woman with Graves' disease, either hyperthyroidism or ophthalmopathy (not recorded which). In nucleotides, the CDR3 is TGTGCTAGAGATATGGGACAGGTACATCAGCCCCAGCATTTT. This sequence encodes CARDMGQVHQPQHF.